The 8 T cell receptor beta chains given below trace back to one sample, sequenced in a study of regulatory T cells in long-lasting Graves disease. CDR3-region Arm-PCR and iRepertoire HTBI primers produced the TCR beta libraries. TCRdb re-analysed the multiplex PCR reads in MiXCR, keeping a single row per CDR3 protein. The sample gives around 500,000 distinct CDR3 sequences, about 13% of which show up once; roughly 10% is in the top ten. Regarding time point: newly diagnosed GD, antithyroid drugs for less than 3 months. Scientists built the TCR library using RNA that was extracted from PBMCs. These same data were also listed under a study on T cells in Graves' hyperthyroidism and ophthalmopathy.

Specimen: peripheral blood mononuclear cells (PBMCs), collected at new diagnosis, from a patient treated with antithyroid drugs. The receptors here all came from a man aged 25-40 years with Graves disease.

This clonotype has a count of ten or more. The chain couples TRBV2 to TRBJ2-5; TRBD1 matches at 7 bases. CDR1 is SNHLY, CDR2 FYNNEI, per germline. The CDR3 spans 15 residues. With V trimmed by 4 bases and J by 5 bases, 10 bases remained unmatched. The CDR3: CASSAGQTLGETQYF. CDR3 in DNA: TGTGCCAGCAGTGCGGGACAGACCCTCGGGGAGACCCAGTACTTC.

This clonotype was recorded a few times. The genes are TRBV29-1 and TRBJ1-2; D is unresolved. This CDR3 contains 11 residues. CDR1 is SQVTM, CDR2 ANQGSEA, per germline. The germline V and J ends were trimmed by 8 bases and 4 bases, with 11 bases remaining between them. CDR3 DNA: TGCAGCTATATGGGGTCCTATGGCTACACCTTC. It specifies CSYMGSYGYTF.

V and J are TRBV7-9 and TRBJ1-2; D is unresolved. The CDR3 covers 14 residues. Trimming pared 1 base from V and 5 bases from J, leaving 11 bases between. Germline V gene data show CDR1 as SEHNR and CDR2 as FQNEAQ (reference sequence). CDR3 in DNA: TGTGCCAGCAGCTTAGTGAGAGATTCTTATGGCTACACCTTC. Its protein product is CASSLVRDSYGYTF.

This clonotype has at least ten counts. The rearrangement links TRBV2 to TRBJ2-4; possible D gene TRBD1, 5 bases. CDR3 length equals 15 residues. Trimming stripped 4 bases from V and 2 bases from J, with 12 bases between. Germline V gene lookup returns CDR1 SNHLY and CDR2 FYNNEI. CDR3 region: CASSAYDSSKNIQYF. In nucleotides, the CDR3 is TGTGCCAGCAGTGCCTACGACAGTTCCAAAAACATTCAGTACTTC.

The sample holds a few counts of this clonotype. J is TRBJ1-5 and V is TRBV7-9; 8 positions match TRBD1. The CDR3 spans 14 residues. Looked up from germline, CDR1 is SEHNR and CDR2 is FQNEAQ (reference sequence). The ends lost 5 bases at V and 3 bases at J; junction bases unmatched: 3. The DNA for the CDR3 is TGTGCCAGCAGCCCAGGGGGCTACAATCAGCCCCAGCATTTT. It codes for CASSPGGYNQPQHF.

This clonotype was seen many times. The gene calls are TRBV12-3 or TRBV12-4 and TRBJ2-3; D gene ambiguous. CDR3 length equals 12 residues. V gave up 3 bases and J gave up 4 bases, with 5 bases separating them. Here the CDR3 reads CASSFQPDTQYF. The CDR3 DNA reads TGTGCCAGCAGTTTTCAGCCAGATACGCAGTATTTT.

Only a few counts were recorded for this clonotype. A much larger clone lies one base from this, so it may be a read error. This CDR3 fails to terminate in the conserved phenylalanine or tryptophan, so it likely reflects a read error. This chain links TRBV6-5 with TRBJ2-3; D is uncertain. The length of the CDR3 is 13 residues. Deletions cut 0 bases from V and 2 bases from J, with 3 bases between. Looked up from germline, CDR1 is MNHEY and CDR2 is SVGAGI. The CDR3 DNA sequence: TGTGCCAGCAGTTACTCTGACACAGATACGCAGTATCTT. It is translated as CASSYSDTDTQYL.

In its sample, this clonotype was seen a few times. The V and J genes are TRBV24-1 and TRBJ2-3; 8 bases agree with TRBD2. The CDR3 runs 15 residues. Germline trimming cut 4 bases from V and 5 bases from J; bases unmatched to any gene: 7. The germline gives CDR1 KGHDR, CDR2 SFDVKD. The CDR3 loop reads CATSDQREYGDTQYF. The DNA for the CDR3 is TGTGCCACCAGTGACCAGCGGGAGTACGGAGATACGCAGTATTTT.